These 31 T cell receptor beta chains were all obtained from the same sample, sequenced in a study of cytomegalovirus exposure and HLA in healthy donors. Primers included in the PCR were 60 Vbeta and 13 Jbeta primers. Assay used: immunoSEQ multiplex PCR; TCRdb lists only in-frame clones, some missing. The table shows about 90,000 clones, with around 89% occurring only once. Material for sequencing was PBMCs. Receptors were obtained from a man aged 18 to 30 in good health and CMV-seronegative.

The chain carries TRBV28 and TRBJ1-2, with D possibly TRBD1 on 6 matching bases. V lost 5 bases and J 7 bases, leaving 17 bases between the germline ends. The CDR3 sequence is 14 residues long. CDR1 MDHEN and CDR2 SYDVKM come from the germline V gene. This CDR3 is CASSPPRGGSGYTF. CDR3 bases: TGTGCCAGCAGTCCTCCCCGGGGGGGCTCTGGCTACACCTTC.

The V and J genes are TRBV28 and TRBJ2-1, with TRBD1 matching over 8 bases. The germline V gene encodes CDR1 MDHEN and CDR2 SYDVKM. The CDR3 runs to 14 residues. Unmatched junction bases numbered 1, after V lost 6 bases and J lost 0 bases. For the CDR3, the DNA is TGTGCCAGCAGGACAGGGGTCTCCTACAATGAGCAGTTCTTC. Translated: CASRTGVSYNEQFF.

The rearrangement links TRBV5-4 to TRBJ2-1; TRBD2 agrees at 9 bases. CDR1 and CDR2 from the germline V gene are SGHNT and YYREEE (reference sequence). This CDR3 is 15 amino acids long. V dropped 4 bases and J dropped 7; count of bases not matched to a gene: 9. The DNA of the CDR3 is TGTGCCAGCAGCCGGAGTGCGGGAGGGCGGAATGAGCAGTTCTTC. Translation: CASSRSAGGRNEQFF.

The CDR3 sequence is CSAKLGTSISGANVLTF. CDR3 nucleotide sequence: TGCAGCGCCAAACTAGGGACATCGATTTCTGGGGCCAACGTCCTGACTTTC. The rearrangement links TRBV29-1 to TRBJ2-6, with D possibly matching TRBD1 (6 bases). V shed 7 bases and J shed 1 base, with 20 bases lying between them. The CDR3 is made up of 17 amino acids. The germline V gene has CDR1 SQVTM and CDR2 ANQGSEA.

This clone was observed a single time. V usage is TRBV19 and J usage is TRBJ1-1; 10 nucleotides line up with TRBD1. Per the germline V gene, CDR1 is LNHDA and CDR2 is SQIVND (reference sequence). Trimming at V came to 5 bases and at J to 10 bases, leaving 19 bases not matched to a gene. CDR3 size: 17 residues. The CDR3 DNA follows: TGTGCCAGTAGTTTCCGGGACAGGGGCCCTCCCTCGGGGCGAGCTTTCTTT. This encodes CASSFRDRGPPSGRAFF.

The CDR3 coding sequence is TGCGCCAGCAGCTCCACCGGGAGCCGTGGGGAGCAGTACTTC. It yields the protein CASSSTGSRGEQYF. The chain links TRBV5-1 to TRBJ2-7, with D possibly being TRBD2 (6 bases). CDR1 is SGHRS and CDR2 is YFSETQ in the germline V gene. This CDR3 region has 14 residues. Trimming took 3 bases from V and 7 from J, leaving 17 bases between them.

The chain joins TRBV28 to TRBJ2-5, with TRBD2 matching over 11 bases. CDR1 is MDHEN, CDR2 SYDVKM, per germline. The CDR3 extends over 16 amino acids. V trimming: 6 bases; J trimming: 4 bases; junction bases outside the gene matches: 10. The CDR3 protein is CASSRELAGVLETQYF. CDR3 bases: TGTGCCAGCAGCCGAGAACTAGCGGGAGTTCTAGAGACCCAGTACTTC.

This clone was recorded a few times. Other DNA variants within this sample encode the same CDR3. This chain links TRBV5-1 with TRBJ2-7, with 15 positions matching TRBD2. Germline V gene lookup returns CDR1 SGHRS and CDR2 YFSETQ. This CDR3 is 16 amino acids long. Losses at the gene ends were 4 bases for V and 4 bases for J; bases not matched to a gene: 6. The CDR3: CASSPGLAGGSYEQYF. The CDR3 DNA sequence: TGCGCCAGCAGCCCCGGACTAGCGGGAGGGTCTTACGAGCAGTACTTC.

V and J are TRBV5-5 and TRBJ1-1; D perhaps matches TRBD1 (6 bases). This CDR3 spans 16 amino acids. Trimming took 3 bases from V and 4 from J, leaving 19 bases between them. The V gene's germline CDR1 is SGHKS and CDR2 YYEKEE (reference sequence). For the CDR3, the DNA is TGTGCCAGCAGCTACCAGGACAGACTTCCCCGCACTGAAGCTTTCTTT. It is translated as CASSYQDRLPRTEAFF.

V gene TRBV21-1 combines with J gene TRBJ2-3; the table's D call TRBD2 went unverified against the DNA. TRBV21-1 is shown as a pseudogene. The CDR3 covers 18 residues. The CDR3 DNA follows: TGTGCCAGCAACATTAAAGTCGGAGGGGACCCCCCCACAGATACGCAGTATTTT. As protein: CASNIKVGGDPPTDTQYF.

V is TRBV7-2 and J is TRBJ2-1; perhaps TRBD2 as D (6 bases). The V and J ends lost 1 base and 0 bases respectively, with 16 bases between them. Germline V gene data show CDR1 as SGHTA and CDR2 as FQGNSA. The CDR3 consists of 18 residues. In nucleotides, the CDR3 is TGTGCCAGCAGCTTAGATCGGCTAGCGACCAGCTCCTACAATGAGCAGTTCTTC. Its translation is CASSLDRLATSSYNEQFF.

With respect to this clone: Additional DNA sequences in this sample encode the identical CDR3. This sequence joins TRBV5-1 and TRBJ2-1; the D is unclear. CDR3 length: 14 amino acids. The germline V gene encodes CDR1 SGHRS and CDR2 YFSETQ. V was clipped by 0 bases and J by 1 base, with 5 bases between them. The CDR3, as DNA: TGCGCCAGCAGCTTGGTTCCATCCTACAATGAGCAGTTCTTC. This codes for CASSLVPSYNEQFF.

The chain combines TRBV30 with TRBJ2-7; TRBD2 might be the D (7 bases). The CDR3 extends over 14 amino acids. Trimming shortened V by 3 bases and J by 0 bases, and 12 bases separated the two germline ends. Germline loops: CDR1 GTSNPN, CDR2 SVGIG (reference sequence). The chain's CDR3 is CAWRGGGSSYEQYF. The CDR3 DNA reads TGTGCCTGGAGGGGAGGGGGGAGCTCCTACGAGCAGTACTTC.

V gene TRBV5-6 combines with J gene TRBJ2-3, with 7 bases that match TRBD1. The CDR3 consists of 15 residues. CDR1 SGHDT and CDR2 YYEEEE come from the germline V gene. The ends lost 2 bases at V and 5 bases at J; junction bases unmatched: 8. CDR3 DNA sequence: TGTGCCAGCAGCTTTATAGACAGGGATGGAGATACGCAGTATTTT. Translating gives CASSFIDRDGDTQYF.

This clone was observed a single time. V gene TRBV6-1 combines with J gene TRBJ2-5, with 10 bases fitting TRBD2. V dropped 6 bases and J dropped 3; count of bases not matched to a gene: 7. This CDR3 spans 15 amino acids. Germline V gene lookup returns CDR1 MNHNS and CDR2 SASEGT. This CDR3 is CASRARLAGKETQYF. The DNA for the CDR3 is TGTGCCAGCAGGGCCAGACTAGCGGGTAAAGAGACCCAGTACTTC.

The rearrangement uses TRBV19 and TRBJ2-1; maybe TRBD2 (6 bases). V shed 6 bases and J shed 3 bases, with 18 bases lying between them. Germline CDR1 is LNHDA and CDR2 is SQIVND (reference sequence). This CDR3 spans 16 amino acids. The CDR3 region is CASSPRDSQNYNEQFF. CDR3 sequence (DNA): TGTGCCAGTAGCCCCCGGGACTCTCAAAACTACAATGAGCAGTTCTTC.

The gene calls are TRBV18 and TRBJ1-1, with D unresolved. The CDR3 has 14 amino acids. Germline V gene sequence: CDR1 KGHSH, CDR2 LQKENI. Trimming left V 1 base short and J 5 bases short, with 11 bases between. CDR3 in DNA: TGTGCCAGCTCACCACGGGCGGGTGGTACTGAAGCTTTCTTT. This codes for CASSPRAGGTEAFF.

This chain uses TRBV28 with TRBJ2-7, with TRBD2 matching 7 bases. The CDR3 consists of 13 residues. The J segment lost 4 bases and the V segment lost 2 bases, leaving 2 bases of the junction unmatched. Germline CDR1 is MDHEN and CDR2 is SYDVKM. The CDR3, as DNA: TGTGCCAGCAGTTTAGCTAGCGGATACGAGCAGTACTTC. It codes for CASSLASGYEQYF.

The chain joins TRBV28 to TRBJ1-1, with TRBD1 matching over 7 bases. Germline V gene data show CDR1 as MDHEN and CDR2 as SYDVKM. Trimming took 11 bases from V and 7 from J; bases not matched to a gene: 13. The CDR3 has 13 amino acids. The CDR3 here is CAGGIRGAGEAFF. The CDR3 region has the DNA TGTGCCGGGGGAATCAGGGGGGCGGGTGAAGCTTTCTTT. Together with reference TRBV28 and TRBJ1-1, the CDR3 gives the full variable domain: DVKVTQSSRYLVKRTGEKVFLECVQDMDHENMFWYRQDPGLGLRLIYFSYDVKMKEKGDIPEGYSVSREKKERFSLILESASTNQTSMYLCAGGIRGAGEAFFGQGTRLTVV.

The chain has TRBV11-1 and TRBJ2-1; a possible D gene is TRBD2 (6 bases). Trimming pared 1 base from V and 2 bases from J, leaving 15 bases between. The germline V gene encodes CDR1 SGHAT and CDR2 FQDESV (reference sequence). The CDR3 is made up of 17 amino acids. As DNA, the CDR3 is TGTGCCAGCAGCTTAGGAGACGCGGGGTACCCCTACAATGAGCAGTTCTTC. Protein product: CASSLGDAGYPYNEQFF.

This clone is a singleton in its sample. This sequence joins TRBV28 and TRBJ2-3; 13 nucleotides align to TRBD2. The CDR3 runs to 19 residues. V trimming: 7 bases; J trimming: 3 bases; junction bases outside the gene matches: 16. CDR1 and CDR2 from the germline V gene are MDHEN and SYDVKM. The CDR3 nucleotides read TGTGCCAGCACCCGAAGATGGACTAGCGGGAGTAGGGGGACAGATACGCAGTATTTT. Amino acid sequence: CASTRRWTSGSRGTDTQYF.

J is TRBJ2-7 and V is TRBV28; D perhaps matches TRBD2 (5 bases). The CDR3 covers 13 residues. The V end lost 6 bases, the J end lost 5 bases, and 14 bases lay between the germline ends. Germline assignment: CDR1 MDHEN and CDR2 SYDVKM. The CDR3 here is CASRGPRVHEQYF. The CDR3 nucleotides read TGTGCCAGCAGGGGTCCGAGGGTCCACGAGCAGTACTTC. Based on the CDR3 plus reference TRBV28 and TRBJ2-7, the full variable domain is DVKVTQSSRYLVKRTGEKVFLECVQDMDHENMFWYRQDPGLGLRLIYFSYDVKMKEKGDIPEGYSVSREKKERFSLILESASTNQTSMYLCASRGPRVHEQYFGPGTRLTVT.

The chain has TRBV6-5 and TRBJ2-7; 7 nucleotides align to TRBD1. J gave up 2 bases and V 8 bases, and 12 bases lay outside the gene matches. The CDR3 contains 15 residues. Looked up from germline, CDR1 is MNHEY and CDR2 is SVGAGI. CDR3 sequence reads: CASRSHRGRAYEQYF. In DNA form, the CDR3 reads TGTGCCAGCCGATCTCACAGGGGAAGAGCCTACGAGCAGTACTTC.

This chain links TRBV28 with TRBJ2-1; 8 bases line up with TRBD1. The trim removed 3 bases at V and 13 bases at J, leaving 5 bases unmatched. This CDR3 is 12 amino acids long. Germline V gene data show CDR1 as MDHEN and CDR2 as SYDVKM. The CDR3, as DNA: TGTGCCAGCAGTTTCCTCGGGACAGGCCAGTTCTTC. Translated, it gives CASSFLGTGQFF.

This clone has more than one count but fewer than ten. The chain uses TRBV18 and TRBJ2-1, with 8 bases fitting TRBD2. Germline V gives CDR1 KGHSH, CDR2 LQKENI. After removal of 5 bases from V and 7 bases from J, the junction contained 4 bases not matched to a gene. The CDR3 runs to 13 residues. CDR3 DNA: TGTGCCAGCTCAACGACTAGCGTTAATGAGCAGTTCTTC. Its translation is CASSTTSVNEQFF.

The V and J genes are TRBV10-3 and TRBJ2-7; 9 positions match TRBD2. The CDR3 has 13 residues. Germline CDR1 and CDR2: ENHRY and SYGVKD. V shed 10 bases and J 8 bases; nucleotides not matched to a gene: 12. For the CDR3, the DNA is TGTGCCACCCTGGCTAGCGGGGTGGGGCAGCAGTACTTC. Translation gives CATLASGVGQQYF.

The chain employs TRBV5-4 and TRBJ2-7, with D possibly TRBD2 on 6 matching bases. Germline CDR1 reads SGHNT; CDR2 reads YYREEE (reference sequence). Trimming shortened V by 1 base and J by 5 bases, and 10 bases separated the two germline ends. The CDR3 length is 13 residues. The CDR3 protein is CASSLLGGNEQYF. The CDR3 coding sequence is TGTGCCAGCAGCTTGCTCGGCGGGAACGAGCAGTACTTC.

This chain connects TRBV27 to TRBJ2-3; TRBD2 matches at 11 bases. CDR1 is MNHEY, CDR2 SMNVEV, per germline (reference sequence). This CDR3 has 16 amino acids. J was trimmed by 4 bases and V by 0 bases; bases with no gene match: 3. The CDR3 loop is CASSLSTSGRSDTQYF. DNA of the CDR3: TGTGCCAGCAGTTTATCTACTAGCGGGAGATCAGATACGCAGTATTTT.

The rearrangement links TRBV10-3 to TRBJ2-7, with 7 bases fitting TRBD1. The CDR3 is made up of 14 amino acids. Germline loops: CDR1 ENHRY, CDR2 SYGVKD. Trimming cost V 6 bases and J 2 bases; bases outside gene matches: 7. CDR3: CAISGTVFPYEQYF. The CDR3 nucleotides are TGTGCCATCAGCGGGACAGTTTTCCCCTACGAGCAGTACTTC.

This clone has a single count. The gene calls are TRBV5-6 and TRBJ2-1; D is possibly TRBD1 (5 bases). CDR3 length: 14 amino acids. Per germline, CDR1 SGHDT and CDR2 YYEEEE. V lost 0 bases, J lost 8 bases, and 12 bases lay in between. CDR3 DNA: TGTGCCAGCAGCTTGGGCGGAAAGGGGTATGAGCAGTTCTTC. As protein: CASSLGGKGYEQFF.

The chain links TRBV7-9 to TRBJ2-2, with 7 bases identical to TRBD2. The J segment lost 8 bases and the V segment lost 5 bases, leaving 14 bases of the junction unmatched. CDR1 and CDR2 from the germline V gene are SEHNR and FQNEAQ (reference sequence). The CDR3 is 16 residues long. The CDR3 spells CASSRQAGKLAGELFF. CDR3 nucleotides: TGTGCCAGCAGCCGCCAAGCGGGAAAGTTGGCGGGGGAGCTGTTTTTT.